The present entry profiles one T cell receptor beta chain with its context. The table lists this clonotype with many counts. This clone's antigen is unknown. Base qualities are not recorded, but no much larger clone differs from it by a single base. The CDR3 numbers 13 residues from cysteine through phenylalanine. Just CDR3 DNA is preserved here, 39 bases in frame from base 1. The CDR1 and CDR2 encoded by the germline V gene are MNHNS and SASEGT. V gives up 5 bases and J gives up 5 bases, and the segment between their germline ends measures 12 bases. Library generation was performed with PCR. Sequenced on an Illumina HiSeq 2500. TCR library preparation used molecular barcoding, with unique molecular identifiers applied to normalize quantification of the TCRbeta repertoire. TCRdb itself trimmed the public reads at Q25 with fastp, ran MiXCR and retained productive beta chains. Records with the same CDR3 protein are collapsed into one entry carrying the most frequent genes and DNA. Present in this sample are about 240,000 distinct CDR3 sequences, 12% of which were seen just once. In total, the top ten clones hold around 2.5% of the sample.

The data were taken from a study of T-cell reconstitution after alpha-beta-depleted transplantation in children (dated by TCRdb to about 2016). The study in broad terms: The study quantitatively tracked T-cell immune reconstitution after TCRalphabeta/CD19-depleted allogeneic hematopoietic cell transplantation in children using TCR repertoire profiling.

Here the sequenced sample was PBMCs from the stem cell graft donor, taken from the stem cell graft. The chain links TRBV6-1 with TRBJ1-1; tentative D gene TRBD1, with 5 bases matching. The clonotype was recovered from a human donor who donated a stem cell graft to a child with acute lymphoblastic leukemia. The CDR3 in this case is CASSPTGGTEAFF. The nucleotide sequence is TGTGCCAGCAGTCCTACCGGGGGTACTGAAGCTTTCTTT.